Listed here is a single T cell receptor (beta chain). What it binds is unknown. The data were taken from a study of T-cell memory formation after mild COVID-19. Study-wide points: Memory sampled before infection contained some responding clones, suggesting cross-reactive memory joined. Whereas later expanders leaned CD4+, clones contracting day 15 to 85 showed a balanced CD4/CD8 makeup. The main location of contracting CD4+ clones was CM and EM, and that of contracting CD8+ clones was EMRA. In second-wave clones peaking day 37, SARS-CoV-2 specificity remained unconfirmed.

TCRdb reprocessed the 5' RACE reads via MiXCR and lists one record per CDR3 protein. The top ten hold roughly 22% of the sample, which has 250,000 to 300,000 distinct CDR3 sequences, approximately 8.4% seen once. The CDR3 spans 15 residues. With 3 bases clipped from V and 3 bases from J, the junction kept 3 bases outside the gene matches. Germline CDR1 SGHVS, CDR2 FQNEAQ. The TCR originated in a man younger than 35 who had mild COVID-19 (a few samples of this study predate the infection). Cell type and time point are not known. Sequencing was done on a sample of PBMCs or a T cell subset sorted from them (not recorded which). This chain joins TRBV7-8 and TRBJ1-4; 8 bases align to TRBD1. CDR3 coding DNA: TGTGCCAGCAGCTTCAGGGGGCGGCCTAATGAAAAACTGTTTTTT. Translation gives CASSFRGRPNEKLFF. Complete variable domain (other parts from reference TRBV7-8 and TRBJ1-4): GAGVSQSPRYKVAKRGQDVALRCDPISGHVSLFWYQQALGQGPEFLTYFQNEAQLDKSGLPSDRFFAERPEGSVSTLKIQRTQQEDSAVYLCASSFRGRPNEKLFFGSGTQLSVL.